The 23 T cell receptor beta chains listed next were all sequenced from one sample in a study of molecular identifiers for immune sequencing clone quantification. TCRdb re-analysed the PCR reads in MiXCR, keeping a single row per CDR3 protein. The sample holds some 100,000 distinct CDR3 sequences; roughly 19% are singletons and the top ten take around 0.91%. The specimen was naive CD8+ T cells from blood, with Jurkat cell RNA spiked in. Subset specified: FACS-sorted CD8+CD4-CCR7+CD45RA+ naive T cells. These receptors all come from a human donor in good health. Some libraries in this study had Jurkat cell RNA spiked in.

In the case of this clonotype: Since a much larger clone is just one base distant, this may be a read error. V usage is TRBV28 and J usage is TRBJ2-5; D is ambiguous. V was trimmed by 5 bases and J by 1 base, leaving 11 bases between them. This CDR3 has 14 residues. Germline assignment: CDR1 MDHEN and CDR2 SYDVKM. The CDR3 region has the DNA TGTGCCAGCAGTCTCCCGCAGTCCCAAGAGACCCAGTACTTC. Protein product: CASSLPQSQETQYF.

There are many counts of this clonotype. This chain joins TRBV28 and TRBJ2-7; D call uncertain. V was trimmed by 8 bases and J by 2 bases, leaving 7 bases between them. The germline V gene has CDR1 MDHEN and CDR2 SYDVKM. CDR3 length: 11 amino acids. The CDR3 is CASGPAYEQYF. In DNA form, the CDR3 reads TGTGCCAGCGGGCCGGCCTACGAGCAGTACTTC.

For this clonotype: A much larger clone lies one base from this, so it may be a read error. This chain uses TRBV4-1 with TRBJ2-7; D unclear. CDR1 MGHRA and CDR2 YSYEKL come from the germline V gene. The CDR3 covers 13 residues. CDR3 DNA: TGCGCCAGCAGTCCTGGGCCTACCTACGGGCAGTACTTC. Its protein product is CASSPGPTYGQYF.

The chain uses TRBV28 and TRBJ2-5; perhaps TRBD2 as D (5 bases). Trimming took off 5 bases at V and 5 bases at J, with 18 bases between the two ends. CDR1 is MDHEN, CDR2 SYDVKM, per germline. CDR3 length: 15 residues. This CDR3 reads CASSPTPSPGETQYF. The CDR3 DNA reads as TGTGCCAGCAGTCCGACACCCAGCCCGGGGGAGACCCAGTACTTC.

Many counts were recorded for this clonotype. This sequence joins TRBV27 and TRBJ2-3; TRBD2 matches at 14 bases. The CDR3 length is 20 residues. Trimming at V came to 10 bases and at J to 3 bases, leaving 21 bases not matched to a gene. Germline loops: CDR1 MNHEY, CDR2 SMNVEV (reference sequence). The CDR3 nucleotides read TGTGCCACACATCCCCCCGAGGGACTAGCGGGAGTCGGTACGACAGATACGCAGTATTTT. Translation: CATHPPEGLAGVGTTDTQYF.

This clonotype was found many times. The chain recombines TRBV4-3 with TRBJ2-3; 9 bases align to TRBD2. The CDR3 loop spans 16 amino acids. With V trimmed by 1 base and J by 5 bases, 7 bases remained unmatched. The germline V gene has CDR1 LGHNA and CDR2 YSLEER. CDR3 DNA: TGCGCCAGCAGCCAAGCGCTAGCGGGGTTACAAGATACGCAGTATTTT. Translated, it gives CASSQALAGLQDTQYF.

With respect to this clonotype: This may arise from a read error, as a much more abundant clone is one base away. The chain combines TRBV27 with TRBJ2-7, with D perhaps TRBD1 (5 bases). Germline V gene data show CDR1 as MNHEY and CDR2 as SMNVEV (reference sequence). The CDR3 sequence is 17 residues long. With 7 bases removed from V and 3 bases from J, the gap between germline ends came to 25 bases. CDR3 region: CASNFTAQGLFLYEQYF. CDR3 sequence (DNA): TGTGCCAGCAATTTTACCGCGCAGGGTCTATTCCTCTACGAGCAGTACTTC.

This clonotype was counted only a few times. One base away lies a much larger clone, so this may be a sequencing read error. This sequence joins TRBV7-6 and TRBJ2-3, with a tentative D call TRBD1 (6 bases). V shed 1 base and J shed 4 bases, with 15 bases lying between them. Germline V lookup: CDR1 SGHVS, CDR2 FNYEAQ. The CDR3 is 16 residues long. The CDR3 here is CASSLGTVMDSDTQYF. Here the CDR3 DNA reads TGTGCCAGCAGCTTAGGGACAGTGATGGATTCAGATACGCAGTATTTT.

This clonotype appeared many times. This sequence joins TRBV9 and TRBJ2-3; D may correspond to TRBD1 or TRBD2 (5 bases each). The CDR3 length is 15 residues. The germline V gene has CDR1 SGDLS and CDR2 YYNGEE. Trimming removed 6 bases at V and 0 bases at J, with 14 bases between. The CDR3 here is CASTTGASSTDTQYF. Here the CDR3 DNA reads TGTGCCAGCACGACCGGGGCGTCTAGCACAGATACGCAGTATTTT. Looking up the rest from reference TRBV9 and TRBJ2-3 gives the full variable domain: DSGVTQTPKHLITATGQRVTLRCSPRSGDLSVYWYQQSLDQGLQFLIQYYNGEERAKGNILERFSAQQFPDLHSELNLSSLELGDSALYFCASTTGASSTDTQYFGPGTRLTVL.

This clonotype was found many times. The V call is TRBV9, the J call TRBJ2-5, with D perhaps TRBD1 or TRBD2 (5 bases each). V lost 1 base and J 4 bases, leaving 14 bases between the germline ends. The germline V gene has CDR1 SGDLS and CDR2 YYNGEE. This CDR3 spans 15 amino acids. The CDR3 sequence: CASSVLSGGGETQYF. CDR3 DNA sequence: TGTGCCAGCAGCGTATTGTCAGGTGGGGGAGAGACCCAGTACTTC. Full variable domain (remainder filled in from reference TRBV9 and TRBJ2-5): DSGVTQTPKHLITATGQRVTLRCSPRSGDLSVYWYQQSLDQGLQFLIQYYNGEERAKGNILERFSAQQFPDLHSELNLSSLELGDSALYFCASSVLSGGGETQYFGPGTRLLVL.

As regards this clonotype: A read error may be the cause here, since a much bigger clone is one base away. V and J are TRBV4-3 and TRBJ2-1; the D is unclear. CDR1 and CDR2 (germline): LGHNA, YSLEER. The CDR3 has 17 amino acids. The germline V and J ends were trimmed by 1 base and 4 bases, with 17 bases remaining between them. The CDR3 bases are TGCGCCAGCAGCCAAGGACTTCTCAGGCAAAAATACAATGAGCAGTTCTTC. This encodes CASSQGLLRQKYNEQFF.

This clonotype has a count of ten or more. The chain uses TRBV12-5 and TRBJ1-1; D is unclear. V shed 1 base and J shed 1 base, with 4 bases lying between them. The CDR3 is 13 amino acids. Germline CDR1 LGHNT, CDR2 FRNRAP. CDR3 DNA sequence: TGTGCTAGTGGTTTGGCCTGGAACACTGAAGCTTTCTTT. Translating it yields CASGLAWNTEAFF. Complete variable domain (other parts from reference TRBV12-5 and TRBJ1-1): DARVTQTPRHKVTEMGQEVTMRCQPILGHNTVFWYRQTMMQGLELLAYFRNRAPLDDSGMPKDRFSAEMPDATLATLKIQPSEPRDSAVYFCASGLAWNTEAFFGQGTRLTVV.

This clonotype was counted many times. The J gene is TRBJ2-1, the V gene TRBV11-2; the D is unclear. The CDR3 has 12 residues. V lost 3 bases and J 8 bases, leaving 8 bases between the germline ends. The germline V gene has CDR1 SGHAT and CDR2 FQNNGV. Here the CDR3 reads CASSFPAHEQFF. CDR3 DNA: TGTGCCAGCAGCTTCCCGGCCCATGAGCAGTTCTTC.

At least ten counts were recorded for this clonotype. CDR3: CASSRTGDGSTDTQYF. The CDR3 DNA reads TGTGCCAGCAGCCGGACAGGAGACGGTAGCACAGATACGCAGTATTTT. V usage is TRBV7-2 and J usage is TRBJ2-3, with 7 positions matching TRBD1. Trimming cost V 5 bases and J 0 bases; bases outside gene matches: 8. Germline loops: CDR1 SGHTA, CDR2 FQGNSA. This CDR3 spans 16 amino acids.

The gene calls are TRBV7-2 and TRBJ2-2, with D possibly matching TRBD2 (5 bases). Germline V lookup: CDR1 SGHTA, CDR2 FQGNSA. Trimming removed 8 bases at V and 4 bases at J, with 17 bases between. This CDR3 is built from 15 residues. The CDR3 coding sequence is TGTGCCAGCCGCCGGGAAGCGACGGCCACCGGGGAGCTGTTTTTT. This encodes CASRREATATGELFF.

This clonotype occurred many times. The rearrangement joins TRBV19 to TRBJ2-6; D gene uncertain. The CDR3 sequence is 15 residues long. Germline-derived CDR1 and CDR2 are LNHDA and SQIVND (reference sequence). V shed 2 bases and J shed 0 bases, with 5 bases lying between them. In DNA, the CDR3 is TGTGCCAGTAGTATATACAGCTCTGGGGCCAACGTCCTGACTTTC. Protein product: CASSIYSSGANVLTF.

This clonotype came up many times. The genes are TRBV13 and TRBJ2-3; 11 bases match TRBD2. This CDR3 contains 16 residues. Germline V gene data show CDR1 as PRHDT and CDR2 as FYEKMQ (reference sequence). Trimming at V came to 3 bases and at J to 2 bases, leaving 4 bases not matched to a gene. This chain's CDR3 is CASSLGTSGFTDTQYF. DNA of the CDR3: TGTGCCAGCAGCTTGGGGACTAGCGGCTTCACAGATACGCAGTATTTT.

There are many counts of this clonotype. The chain recombines TRBV7-2 with TRBJ2-1, with 13 bases identical to TRBD2. V shed 4 bases, J shed 8 bases, and the junction held 11 bases outside the gene matches. Germline-derived CDR1 and CDR2 are SGHTA and FQGNSA. This CDR3 is built from 17 residues. In DNA, the CDR3 is TGTGCCAGCAGCTCCACTAGCGGGAGGGCCATGGGGGATGAGCAGTTCTTC. Its protein is CASSSTSGRAMGDEQFF.

Note on this clonotype: This sequence may be a read error, since a much larger clone differs from it by one base. This chain connects TRBV3-1 to TRBJ2-3; the D gene is possibly TRBD2 (6 bases). This CDR3 region has 18 residues. Germline CDR1 is LGHDT and CDR2 is YNNKEL (reference sequence). CDR3 bases: TGTGCCAGCAGCCAAGGATCTGGGGGGTACGAAAGCACAGATACGCGGTATTTT. Translated: CASSQGSGGYESTDTRYF.

As to this clonotype: A read error may explain this, as a much larger clone is one base away. The rearrangement links TRBV4-3 to TRBJ2-2; 9 positions agree with TRBD1. The CDR3 is 19 amino acids. In germline, CDR1 is LGHNA, CDR2 YSLEER. The CDR3 loop reads CAGSKTGTGSPFGTGELFF. As DNA, the CDR3 is TGCGCCGGCAGCAAAACCGGGACAGGGAGTCCCTTTGGGACCGGGGAGCTGTTTTTT.

There are a few counts of this clonotype. Without the conserved terminal phenylalanine or tryptophan, this CDR3 likely stems from a read error. CDR3 DNA: TGTGCCACCGACGCGCGGGACCGCACAGATACGCAGTATCTT. It specifies CATDARDRTDTQYL. This chain connects TRBV2 to TRBJ2-3; D possibly corresponds to TRBD2 (6 bases). With 10 bases removed from V and 1 base from J, the gap between germline ends came to 15 bases. Germline V gene lookup returns CDR1 SNHLY and CDR2 FYNNEI. The length of the CDR3 is 14 residues.

This clonotype was seen ten or more times. The chain is built from TRBV7-9 and TRBJ2-1, with 10 bases that match TRBD2. V shed 3 bases and J 8 bases; nucleotides not matched to a gene: 10. Germline assignment: CDR1 SEHNR and CDR2 FQNEAQ (reference sequence). The CDR3 consists of 16 residues. The CDR3 nucleotides read TGTGCCAGCAGCTTCTTAGCGGGACTAGCGATCCATGAGCAGTTCTTC. Translation gives CASSFLAGLAIHEQFF.

A single count supports this clonotype. This may arise from a read error, as a much more abundant clone is one base away. The conserved closing phenylalanine or tryptophan is absent in this CDR3, likely reflecting a read error. V and J are TRBV13 and TRBJ2-5, with D perhaps being TRBD1 or TRBD2 (5 bases each). Germline CDR1 PRHDT, CDR2 FYEKMQ (reference sequence). This CDR3 is 15 amino acids long. The CDR3 loop reads CASGLVLGEGKTQYL. The DNA for the CDR3 is TGTGCCAGCGGCTTAGTACTGGGGGAAGGGAAGACCCAGTACCTC.